This T cell receptor beta chain comes out of a study of technical replicates of blood from several donors. Clones were sequenced by immunoSEQ multiplex PCR, and TCRdb holds only the in-frame ones, with some missing. The table includes about 89,000 clones, just under 95% detected once. This clonotype was obtained from a human donor in good health. The sample taken for sequencing was T cells isolated from PBMCs.

CDR3 region: CASNGRTGTGELFF. CDR3 bases: TGTGCCAGTAACGGGCGGACAGGGACCGGGGAGCTGTTTTTT. The chain links TRBV19 to TRBJ2-2, with 8 bases aligning to TRBD1. CDR1 is LNHDA, CDR2 SQIVND, per germline (reference sequence). This CDR3 has 14 amino acids. With 7 bases clipped from V and 5 bases from J, the junction kept 6 bases outside the gene matches.